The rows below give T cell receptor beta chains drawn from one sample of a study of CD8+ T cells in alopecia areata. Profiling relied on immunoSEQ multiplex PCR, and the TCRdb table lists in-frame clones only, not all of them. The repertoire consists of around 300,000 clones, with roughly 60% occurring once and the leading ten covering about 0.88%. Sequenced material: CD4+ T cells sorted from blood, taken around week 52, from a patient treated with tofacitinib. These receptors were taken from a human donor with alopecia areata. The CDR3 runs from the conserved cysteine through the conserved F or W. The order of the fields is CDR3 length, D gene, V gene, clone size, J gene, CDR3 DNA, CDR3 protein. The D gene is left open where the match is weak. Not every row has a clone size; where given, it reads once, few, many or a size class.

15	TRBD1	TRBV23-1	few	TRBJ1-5	TGCGCCAGCAGTCATACGACAGGGTGGCGTCAGCCCCAGCATTTT	CASSHTTGWRQPQHF
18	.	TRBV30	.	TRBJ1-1	TGTGCCTGGAGTGTACTCAGGGATGATTCCTTCATGAACACTGAAGCTTTCTTT	CAWSVLRDDSFMNTEAFF
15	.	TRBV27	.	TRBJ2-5	TGTGCCAGCAGTTCCTCCCTCGGGGGACTGGAGACCCAGTACTTC	CASSSSLGGLETQYF
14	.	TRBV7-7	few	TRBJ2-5	TGTGCTAGCAGCAGTGGGTTCTACAAAGAGACCCAGTACTTC	CASSSGFYKETQYF
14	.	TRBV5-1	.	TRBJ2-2	TGCGCCAGCACGGAGGGTGGGAACACCGGGGAGCTGTTTTTT	CASTEGGNTGELFF
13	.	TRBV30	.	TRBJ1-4	TGTGCCTGGAGACAGGGTGGTAATGAAAAACTGTTTTTT	CAWRQGGNEKLFF
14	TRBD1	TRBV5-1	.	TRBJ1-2	TGCGCCAGCAGCCCGGGGACAGGGCCCTATGGCTACACCTTC	CASSPGTGPYGYTF
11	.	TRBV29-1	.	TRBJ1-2	TGCAGCGTAAAGGACAACTATGGCTACACCTTC	CSVKDNYGYTF
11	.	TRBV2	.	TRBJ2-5	TGTGCCAGCGGTGGAGGGGAGACCCAGTACTTC	CASGGGETQYF
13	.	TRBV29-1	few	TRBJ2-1	TGCAGCGTTCCGCAGGGAAGTTACAATGAGCAGTTCTTC	CSVPQGSYNEQFF
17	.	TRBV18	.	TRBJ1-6	TGTGCCAGCTCACCAGTGTATGGGACGGAACATAATTCACCCCTCCACTTT	CASSPVYGTEHNSPLHF
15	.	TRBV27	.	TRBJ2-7	TGTGCCAGCAGTTTATTGGACAGTCCCTCGGCCGAGCAGTACTTC	CASSLLDSPSAEQYF
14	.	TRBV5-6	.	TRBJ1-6	TGTGCCAGCCTCCGTTGGGTCGGCGATTCACCCCTCCACTTT	CASLRWVGDSPLHF
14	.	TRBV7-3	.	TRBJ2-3	TGTGCCAGCGCCATGGGGGTCAGCACAGATACGCAGTATTTT	CASAMGVSTDTQYF
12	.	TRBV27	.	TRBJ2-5	TGTGCCAGCAGTTTTCTCTCCGGGACCCAGTACTTC	CASSFLSGTQYF
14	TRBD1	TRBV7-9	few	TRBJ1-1	TGTGCCAGCAGCTCGGGACAGGGATACACTGAAGCTTTCTTT	CASSSGQGYTEAFF
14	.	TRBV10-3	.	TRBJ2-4	TGTGCCATCAGTGTGGGGGGACAGAAAAACATTCAGTACTTC	CAISVGGQKNIQYF
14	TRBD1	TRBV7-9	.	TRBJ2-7	TGTGCCAGCAGTTTGGGACAGGGAGCGGGCGAGCAGTACTTC	CASSLGQGAGEQYF
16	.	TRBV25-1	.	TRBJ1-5	TGTGCCAGCAGTGAGGCTGGTCTGGGGTCCAATCAGCCCCAGCATTTT	CASSEAGLGSNQPQHF
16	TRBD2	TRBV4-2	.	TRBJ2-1	TGTGCCAGCAGCCTCCAGGGAGGGGTGTCCTACAATGAGCAGTTCTTC	CASSLQGGVSYNEQFF
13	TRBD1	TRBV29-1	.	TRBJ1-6	TGCAGCGTTGGGGACAGGGCTGATTCACCCCTCCACTTT	CSVGDRADSPLHF
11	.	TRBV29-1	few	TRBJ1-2	TGCAGCGTTGAGGAGGGCTATGGCTACACCTTC	CSVEEGYGYTF